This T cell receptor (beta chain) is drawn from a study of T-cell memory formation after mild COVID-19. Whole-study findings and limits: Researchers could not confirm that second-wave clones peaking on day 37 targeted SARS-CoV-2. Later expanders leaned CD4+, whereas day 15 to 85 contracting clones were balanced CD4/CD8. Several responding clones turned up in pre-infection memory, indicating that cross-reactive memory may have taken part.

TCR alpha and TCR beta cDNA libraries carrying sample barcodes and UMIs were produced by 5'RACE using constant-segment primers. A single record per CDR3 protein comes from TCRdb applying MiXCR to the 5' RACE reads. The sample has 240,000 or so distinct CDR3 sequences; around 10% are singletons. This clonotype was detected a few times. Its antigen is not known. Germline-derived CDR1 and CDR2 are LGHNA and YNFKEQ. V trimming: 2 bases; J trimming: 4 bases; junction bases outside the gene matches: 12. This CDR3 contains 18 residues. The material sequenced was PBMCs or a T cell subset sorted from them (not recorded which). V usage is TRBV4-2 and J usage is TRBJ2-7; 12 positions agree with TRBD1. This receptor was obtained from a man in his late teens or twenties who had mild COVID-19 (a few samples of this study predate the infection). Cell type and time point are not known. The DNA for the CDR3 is TGTGCCAGCAGCCAACCCGGGACAGGGGGCTTAAGGGAGTACGAGCAGTACTTC. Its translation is CASSQPGTGGLREYEQYF.